This T cell receptor (beta chain) was sequenced during a study of blood T cell repertoires in COVID-19. The table came from immunoSEQ multiplex PCR; TCRdb's copy has only in-frame clones and leaves some out. This table holds 130,000 or so clones, about 76% found once. The ends lost 0 bases at V and 4 bases at J; junction bases unmatched: 10. From germline, CDR1 is LGHDT and CDR2 YNNKEL (reference sequence). The CDR3 consists of 17 residues. Sequenced material: peripheral blood. This TCR was recovered from an older woman with active or convalescent COVID-19. The chain has TRBV3-1 (or the pseudogene TRBV3-2) and TRBJ2-7; TRBD2 matches at 9 bases. The CDR3 region is CASSQEGRGAGGYEQYF. CDR3 DNA sequence: TGTGCCAGCAGCCAAGAGGGTCGCGGAGCGGGAGGTTACGAGCAGTACTTC.